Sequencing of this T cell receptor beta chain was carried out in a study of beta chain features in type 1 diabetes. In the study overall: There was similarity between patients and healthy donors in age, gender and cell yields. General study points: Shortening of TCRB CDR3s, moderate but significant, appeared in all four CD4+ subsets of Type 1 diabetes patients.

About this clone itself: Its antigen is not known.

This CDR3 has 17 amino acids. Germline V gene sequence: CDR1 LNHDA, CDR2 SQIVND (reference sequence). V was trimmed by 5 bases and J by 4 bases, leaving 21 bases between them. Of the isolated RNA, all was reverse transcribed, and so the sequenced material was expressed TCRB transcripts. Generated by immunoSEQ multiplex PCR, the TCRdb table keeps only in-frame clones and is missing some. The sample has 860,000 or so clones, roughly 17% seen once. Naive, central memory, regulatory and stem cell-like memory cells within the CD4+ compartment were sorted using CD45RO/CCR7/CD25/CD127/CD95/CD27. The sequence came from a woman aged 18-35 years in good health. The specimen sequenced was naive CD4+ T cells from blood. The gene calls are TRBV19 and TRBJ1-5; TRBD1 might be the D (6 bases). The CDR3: CASSRGPGTLRNQPQHF. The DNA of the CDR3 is TGTGCCAGTAGTCGGGGACCGGGGACACTACGAAATCAGCCCCAGCATTTT.